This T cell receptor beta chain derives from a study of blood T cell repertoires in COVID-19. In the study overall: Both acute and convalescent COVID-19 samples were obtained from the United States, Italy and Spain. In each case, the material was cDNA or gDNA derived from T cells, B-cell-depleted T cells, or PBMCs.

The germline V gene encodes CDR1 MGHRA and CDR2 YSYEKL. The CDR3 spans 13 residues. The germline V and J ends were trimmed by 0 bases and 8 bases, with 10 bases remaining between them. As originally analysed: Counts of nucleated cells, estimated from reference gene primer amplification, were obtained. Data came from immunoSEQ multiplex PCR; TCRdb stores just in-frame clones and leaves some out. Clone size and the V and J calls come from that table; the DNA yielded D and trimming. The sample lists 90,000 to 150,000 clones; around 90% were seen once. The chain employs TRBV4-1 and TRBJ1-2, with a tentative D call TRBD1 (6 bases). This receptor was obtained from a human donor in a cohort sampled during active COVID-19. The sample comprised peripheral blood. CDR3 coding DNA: TGCGCCAGCAGCCAAGACAGGGGACGGGGCTACACCTTC. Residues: CASSQDRGRGYTF.